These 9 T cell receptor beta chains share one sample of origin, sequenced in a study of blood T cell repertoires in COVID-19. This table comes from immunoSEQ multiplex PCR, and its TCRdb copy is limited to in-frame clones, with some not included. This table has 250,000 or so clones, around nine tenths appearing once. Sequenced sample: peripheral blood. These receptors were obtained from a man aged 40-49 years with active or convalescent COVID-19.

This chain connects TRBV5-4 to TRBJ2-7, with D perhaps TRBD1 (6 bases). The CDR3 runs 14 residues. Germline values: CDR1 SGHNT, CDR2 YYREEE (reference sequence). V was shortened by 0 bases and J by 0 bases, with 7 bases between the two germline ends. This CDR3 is CASSLADSSYEQYF. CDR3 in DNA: TGTGCCAGCAGCTTGGCGGACAGCTCCTACGAGCAGTACTTC.

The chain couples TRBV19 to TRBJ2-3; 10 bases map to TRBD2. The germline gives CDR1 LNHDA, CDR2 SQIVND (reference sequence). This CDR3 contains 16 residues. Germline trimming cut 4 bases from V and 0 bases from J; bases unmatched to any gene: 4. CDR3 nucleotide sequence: TGTGCCAGTAGTAGCGGACTAGCGGATAGCACAGATACGCAGTATTTT. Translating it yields CASSSGLADSTDTQYF.

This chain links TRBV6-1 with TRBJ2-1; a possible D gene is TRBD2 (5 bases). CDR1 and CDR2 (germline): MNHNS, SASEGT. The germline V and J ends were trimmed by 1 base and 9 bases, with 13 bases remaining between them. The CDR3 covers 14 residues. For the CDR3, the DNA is TGTGCCAGCAGTGAAGTGGGCCCGGCGGGTGAGCAGTTCTTC. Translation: CASSEVGPAGEQFF.

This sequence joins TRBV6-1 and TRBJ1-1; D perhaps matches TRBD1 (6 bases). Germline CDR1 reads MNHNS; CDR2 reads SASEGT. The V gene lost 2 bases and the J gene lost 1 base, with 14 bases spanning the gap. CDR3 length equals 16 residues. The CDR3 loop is CASSEWDKDSNTEAFF. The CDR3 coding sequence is TGTGCCAGCAGTGAATGGGACAAGGATTCGAACACTGAAGCTTTCTTT.

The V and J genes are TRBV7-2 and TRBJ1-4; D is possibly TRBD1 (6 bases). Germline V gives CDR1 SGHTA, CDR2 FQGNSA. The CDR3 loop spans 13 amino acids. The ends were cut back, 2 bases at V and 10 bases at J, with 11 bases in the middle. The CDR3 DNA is TGTGCCAGCAGCTTAAGACAGGACGGAAAACTGTTTTTT. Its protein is CASSLRQDGKLFF.

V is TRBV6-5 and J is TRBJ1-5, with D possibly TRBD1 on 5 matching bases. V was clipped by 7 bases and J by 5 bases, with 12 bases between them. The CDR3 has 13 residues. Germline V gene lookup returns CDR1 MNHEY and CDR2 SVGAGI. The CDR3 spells CASKVQGDQPQHF. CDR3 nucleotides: TGTGCCAGCAAAGTCCAGGGTGATCAGCCCCAGCATTTT.

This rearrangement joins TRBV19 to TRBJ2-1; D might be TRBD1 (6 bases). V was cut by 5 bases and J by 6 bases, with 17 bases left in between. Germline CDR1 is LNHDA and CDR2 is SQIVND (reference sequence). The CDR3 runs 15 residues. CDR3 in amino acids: CASSYAGAPANEQFF. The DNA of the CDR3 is TGTGCCAGTAGTTACGCAGGGGCCCCCGCCAATGAGCAGTTCTTC.

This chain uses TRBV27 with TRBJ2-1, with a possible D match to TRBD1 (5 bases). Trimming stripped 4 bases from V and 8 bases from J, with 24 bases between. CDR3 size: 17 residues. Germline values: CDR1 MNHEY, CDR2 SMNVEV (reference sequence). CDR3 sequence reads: CASSSTRRAPIVDEQFF. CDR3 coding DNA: TGTGCCAGCAGTTCGACACGCAGGGCCCCCATTGTCGATGAGCAGTTCTTC.

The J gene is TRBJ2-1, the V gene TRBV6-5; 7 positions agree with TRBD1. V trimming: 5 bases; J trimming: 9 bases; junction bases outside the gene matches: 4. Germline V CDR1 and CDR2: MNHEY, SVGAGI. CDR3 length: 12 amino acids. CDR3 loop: CASSKQGSEQFF. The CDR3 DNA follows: TGTGCCAGCAGTAAACAGGGGTCTGAGCAGTTCTTC.